The clone carrying this T cell receptor beta chain has more than one count but fewer than ten. cDNA synthesis used the whole RNA isolate, giving expressed TCRB sequences. Some 3.6 million reads on average were seen across naive, central memory and regulatory T cell samples. Method: immunoSEQ multiplex PCR; TCRdb's copy keeps in-frame clones and lacks some. Of roughly 230,000 clones listed, over 8.5% are singletons. These data belong to a study of beta chain features in type 1 diabetes. The V gene lost 5 bases and the J gene lost 6 bases, with 11 bases spanning the gap. Germline loops: CDR1 MDHEN, CDR2 SYDVKM. The CDR3 length is 12 residues.

The V call is TRBV28, the J call TRBJ2-7; D remains ambiguous. The specimen was naive CD4+ T cells from blood. The TCR comes from a woman aged 18-35 years in good health. The chain's CDR3 is CASSTPVSEQYF. In DNA form, the CDR3 reads TGTGCCAGCAGTACCCCGGTTAGCGAGCAGTACTTC.